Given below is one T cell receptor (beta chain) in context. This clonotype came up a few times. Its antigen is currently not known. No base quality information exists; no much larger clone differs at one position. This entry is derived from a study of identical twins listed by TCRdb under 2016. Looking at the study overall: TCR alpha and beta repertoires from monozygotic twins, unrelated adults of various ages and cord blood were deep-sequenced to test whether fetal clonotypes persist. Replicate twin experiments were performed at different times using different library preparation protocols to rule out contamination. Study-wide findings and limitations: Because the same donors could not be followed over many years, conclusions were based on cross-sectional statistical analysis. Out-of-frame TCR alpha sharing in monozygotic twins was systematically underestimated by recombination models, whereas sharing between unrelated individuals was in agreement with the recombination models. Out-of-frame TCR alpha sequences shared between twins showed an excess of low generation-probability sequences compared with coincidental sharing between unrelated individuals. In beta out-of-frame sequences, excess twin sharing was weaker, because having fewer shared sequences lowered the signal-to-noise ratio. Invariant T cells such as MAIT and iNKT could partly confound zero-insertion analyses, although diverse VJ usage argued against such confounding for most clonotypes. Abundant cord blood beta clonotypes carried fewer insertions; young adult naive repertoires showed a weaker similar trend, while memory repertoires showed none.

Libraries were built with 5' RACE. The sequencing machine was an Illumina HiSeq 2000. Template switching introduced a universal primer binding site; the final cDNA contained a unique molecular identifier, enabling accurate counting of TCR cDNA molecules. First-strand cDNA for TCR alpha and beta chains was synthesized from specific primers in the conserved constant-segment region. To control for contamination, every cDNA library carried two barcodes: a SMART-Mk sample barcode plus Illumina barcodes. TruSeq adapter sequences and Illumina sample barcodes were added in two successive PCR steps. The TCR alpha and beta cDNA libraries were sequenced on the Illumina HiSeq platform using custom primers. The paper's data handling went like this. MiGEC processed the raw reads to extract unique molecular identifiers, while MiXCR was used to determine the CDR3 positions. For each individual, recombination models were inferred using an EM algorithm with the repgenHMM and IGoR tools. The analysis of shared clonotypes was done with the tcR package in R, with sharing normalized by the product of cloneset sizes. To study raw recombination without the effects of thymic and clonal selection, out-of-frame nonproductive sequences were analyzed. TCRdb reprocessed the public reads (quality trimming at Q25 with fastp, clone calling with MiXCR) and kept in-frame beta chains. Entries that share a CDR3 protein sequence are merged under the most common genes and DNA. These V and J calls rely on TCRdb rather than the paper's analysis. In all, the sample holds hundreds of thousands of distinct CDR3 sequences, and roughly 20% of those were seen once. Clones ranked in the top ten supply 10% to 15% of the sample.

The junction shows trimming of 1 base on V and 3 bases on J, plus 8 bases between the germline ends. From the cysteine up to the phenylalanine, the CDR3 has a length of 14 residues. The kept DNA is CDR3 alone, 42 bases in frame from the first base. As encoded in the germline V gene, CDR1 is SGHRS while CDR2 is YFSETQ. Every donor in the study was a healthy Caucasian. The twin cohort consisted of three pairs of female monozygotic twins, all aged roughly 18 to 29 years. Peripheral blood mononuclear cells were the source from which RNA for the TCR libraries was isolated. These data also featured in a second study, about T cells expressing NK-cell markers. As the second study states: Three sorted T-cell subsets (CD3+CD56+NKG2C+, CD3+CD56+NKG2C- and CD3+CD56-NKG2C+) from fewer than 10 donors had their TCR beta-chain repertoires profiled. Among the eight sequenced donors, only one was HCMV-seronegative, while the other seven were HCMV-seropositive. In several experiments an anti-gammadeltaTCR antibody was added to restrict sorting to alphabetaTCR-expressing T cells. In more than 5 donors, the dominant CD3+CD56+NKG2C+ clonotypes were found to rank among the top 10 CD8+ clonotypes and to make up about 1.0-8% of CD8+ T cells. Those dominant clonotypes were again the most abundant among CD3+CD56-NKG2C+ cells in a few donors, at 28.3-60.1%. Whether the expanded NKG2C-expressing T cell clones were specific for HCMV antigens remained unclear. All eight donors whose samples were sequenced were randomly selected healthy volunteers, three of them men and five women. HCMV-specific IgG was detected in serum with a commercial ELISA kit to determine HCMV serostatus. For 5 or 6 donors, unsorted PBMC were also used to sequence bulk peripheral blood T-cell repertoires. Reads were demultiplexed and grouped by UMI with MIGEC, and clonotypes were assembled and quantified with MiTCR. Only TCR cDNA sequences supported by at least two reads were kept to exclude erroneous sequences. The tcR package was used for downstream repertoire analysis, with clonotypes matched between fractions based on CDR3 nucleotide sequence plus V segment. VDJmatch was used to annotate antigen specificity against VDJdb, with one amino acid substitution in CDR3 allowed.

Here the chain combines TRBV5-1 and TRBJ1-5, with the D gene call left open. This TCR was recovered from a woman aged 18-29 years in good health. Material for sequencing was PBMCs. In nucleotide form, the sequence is TGCGCCAGCAGCTTGTCCGGGCTCAATCAGCCCCAGCATTTT. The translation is CASSLSGLNQPQHF.